This T cell receptor beta chain was documented in a study of TIL therapy for anti-PD-1-resistant metastatic lung cancer. Study observations and caveats: Patients were highly selected, enriched for treatment-naive, never-smoker and oncogene-addicted cases.

The time point is: pre-treatment sample, taken before nivolumab and TIL therapy. Patients were adults with stage 4 NSCLC. The immunoSEQ assay was v3. The data were produced by immunoSEQ multiplex PCR, yet TCRdb's version contains in-frame clones alone and is incomplete. The table includes fewer than 20,000 clones, 74% detected once. This CDR3 spans 15 amino acids. V lost 4 bases and J lost 1, with 15 bases in between. CDR1 SGDLS and CDR2 YYNGEE come from the germline V gene. Notes on this clone: Its cognate antigen is unknown.

The input for sequencing was blood, taken at baseline. V and J are TRBV9 and TRBJ2-7; tentatively, D is TRBD1 or TRBD2 (5 bases each). This clonotype was obtained from a person between 25 and 80 years old with non-small cell lung cancer. CDR3 coding DNA: TGTGCCAGCAGCCCGCCCCTCGGGGCTTCCTACGAGCAGTACTTC. This codes for CASSPPLGASYEQYF.